This T cell receptor beta chain was documented in a study of T cell responses to AZD1222 COVID-19 vaccine. Study findings and constraints: Clonal diversity may have been underestimated, and the donors were mostly white British, with more females than males. A reported finding is that nearly half of spike-specific TCRs target unmutated variant regions. In all cases, repertoires were sampled only after the peak T cell response. Along spike, vaccine-associated CD4 TCRs were found throughout, with dominance at 160-218 and 743-854.

This CDR3 has 13 amino acids. With 3 bases removed from V and 7 bases from J, the gap between germline ends came to 12 bases. Produced via immunoSEQ multiplex PCR; TCRdb's table is partial and in-frame only. This sample has about 130,000 clones, with 90% to 95% found just once. In regard to this clone: Its matching antigen is unknown.

The sequence came from an adult in good health. The chain couples TRBV12-3 or TRBV12-4 to TRBJ1-2; possibly TRBD1 for D (6 bases). The sample in question was peripheral blood, obtained on day 0 of AZD1222 vaccination. CDR3 in amino acids: CASSFSGTSGYTF. In nucleotides, the CDR3 is TGTGCCAGCAGTTTTAGCGGGACAAGTGGCTACACCTTC.